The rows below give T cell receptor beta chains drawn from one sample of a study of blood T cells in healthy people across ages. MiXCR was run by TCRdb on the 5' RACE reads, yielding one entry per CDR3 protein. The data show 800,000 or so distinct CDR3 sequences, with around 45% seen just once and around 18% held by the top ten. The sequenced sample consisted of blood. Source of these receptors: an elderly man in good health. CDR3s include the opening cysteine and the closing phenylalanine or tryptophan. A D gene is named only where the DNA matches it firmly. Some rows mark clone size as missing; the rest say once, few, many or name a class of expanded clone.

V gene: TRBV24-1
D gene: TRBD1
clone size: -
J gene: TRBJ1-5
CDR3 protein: CATSERDRGVSNQPQHF
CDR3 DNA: TGTGCCACCAGTGAAAGGGACAGGGGAGTAAGCAATCAGCCCCAGCATTTT

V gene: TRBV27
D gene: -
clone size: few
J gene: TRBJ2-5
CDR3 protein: CASRVGEQYF
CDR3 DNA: TGTGCCAGCAGGGTTGGTGAGCAGTACTTC

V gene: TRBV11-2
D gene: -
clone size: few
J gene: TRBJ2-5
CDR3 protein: CASSAERGQETQYF
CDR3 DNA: TGTGCCAGCAGCGCCGAGAGGGGTCAAGAGACCCAGTACTTC

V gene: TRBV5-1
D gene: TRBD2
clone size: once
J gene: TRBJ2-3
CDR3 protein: CASSSRPSGGTDTQYF
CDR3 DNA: TGCGCCAGCAGCTCCCGACCTAGCGGGGGCACAGATACGCAGTATTTT

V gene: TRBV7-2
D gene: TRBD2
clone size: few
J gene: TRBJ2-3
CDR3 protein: CASGPSGHTDTQYF
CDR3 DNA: TGTGCCAGCGGGCCTAGCGGGCATACAGATACGCAGTATTTT

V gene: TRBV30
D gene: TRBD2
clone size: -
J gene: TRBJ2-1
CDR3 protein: CAWRLTSDHNEQFF
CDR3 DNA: TGTGCCTGGCGTTTGACTAGCGACCACAATGAGCAGTTCTTC

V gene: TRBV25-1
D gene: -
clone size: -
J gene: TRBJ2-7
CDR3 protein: CASSPSHSYEQYF
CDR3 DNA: TGTGCCAGCAGTCCTTCTCACTCCTACGAGCAGTACTTC

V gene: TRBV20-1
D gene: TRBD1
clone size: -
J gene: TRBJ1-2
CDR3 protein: CSATRDRGDYGYTF
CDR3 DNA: TGCAGTGCCACCCGGGACAGGGGGGACTATGGCTACACCTTC

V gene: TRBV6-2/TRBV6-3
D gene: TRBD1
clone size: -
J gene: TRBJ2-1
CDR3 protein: CASSTRDRAYNEQFF
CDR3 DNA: TGTGCCAGCAGCACCCGGGACAGGGCCTACAATGAGCAGTTCTTC

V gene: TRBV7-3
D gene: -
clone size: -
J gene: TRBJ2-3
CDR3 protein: CASSLVRGTQGTQYF
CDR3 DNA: TGTGCCAGCAGCTTAGTCAGGGGAACGCAGGGTACGCAGTATTTT

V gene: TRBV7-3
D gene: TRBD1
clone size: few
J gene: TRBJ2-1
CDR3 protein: CASSYTGGNEQFF
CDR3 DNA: TGTGCCAGCAGTTACACAGGGGGCAATGAGCAGTTCTTC

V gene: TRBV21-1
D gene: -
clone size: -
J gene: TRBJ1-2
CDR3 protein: CANNRGFRHGYTF
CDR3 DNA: TGTGCCAACAACAGGGGTTTTCGGCATGGCTACACCTTC

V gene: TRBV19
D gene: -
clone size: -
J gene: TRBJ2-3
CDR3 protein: CASSALRNTQYF
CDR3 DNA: TGTGCCAGTAGTGCACTACGAAATACGCAGTATTTT

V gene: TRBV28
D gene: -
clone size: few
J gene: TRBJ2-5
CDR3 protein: CATNNVELDNEQYF
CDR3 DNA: TGTGCCACCAATAATGTGGAACTCGACAATGAGCAGTACTTC

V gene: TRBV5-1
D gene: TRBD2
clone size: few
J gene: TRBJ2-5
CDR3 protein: CASSAVWEGQYF
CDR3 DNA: TGCGCCAGCAGCGCCGTCTGGGAGGGGCAGTACTTC

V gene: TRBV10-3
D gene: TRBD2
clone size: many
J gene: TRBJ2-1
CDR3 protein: CATLSGLAGEYNEQFF
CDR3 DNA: TGTGCCACCCTGAGCGGACTAGCGGGAGAGTACAATGAGCAGTTCTTC

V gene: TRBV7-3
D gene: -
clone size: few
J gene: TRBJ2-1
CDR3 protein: CASSLTGASGTANEQFF
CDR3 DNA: TGTGCCAGCAGCTTGACAGGGGCAAGCGGGACTGCCAATGAGCAGTTCTTC

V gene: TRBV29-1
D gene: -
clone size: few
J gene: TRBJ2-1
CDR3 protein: CSGLAPSYNEQFF
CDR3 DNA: TGCAGCGGTTTAGCGCCCTCCTACAATGAGCAGTTCTTC

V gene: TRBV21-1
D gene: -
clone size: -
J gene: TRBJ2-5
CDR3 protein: CASSKTGAQYF
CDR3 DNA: TGTGCCAGCAGCAAAACTGGGGCCCAGTACTTC

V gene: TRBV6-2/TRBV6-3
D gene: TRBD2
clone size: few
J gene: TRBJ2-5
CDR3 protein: CASSALAGARETQYF
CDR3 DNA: TGTGCCAGCAGTGCACTAGCGGGAGCGAGAGAGACCCAGTACTTC

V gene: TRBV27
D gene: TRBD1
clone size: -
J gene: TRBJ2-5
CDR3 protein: CASSSRQGRETQYF
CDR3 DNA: TGTGCCAGCAGTTCGCGACAGGGAAGGGAGACCCAGTACTTC

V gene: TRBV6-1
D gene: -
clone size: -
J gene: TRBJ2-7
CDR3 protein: CASKAGTQDPGEQYF
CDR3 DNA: TGTGCCAGCAAAGCCGGGACCCAAGATCCGGGCGAGCAGTACTTC

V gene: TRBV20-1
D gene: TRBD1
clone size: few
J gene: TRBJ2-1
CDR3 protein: CSARVLTGQQFF
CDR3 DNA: TGCAGTGCTAGAGTGCTGACAGGGCAGCAGTTCTTC

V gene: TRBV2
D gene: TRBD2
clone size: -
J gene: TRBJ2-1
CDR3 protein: CASTLSGPPFYNEQFF
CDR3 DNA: TGTGCCAGCACCCTTAGCGGGCCTCCCTTCTACAATGAGCAGTTCTTC

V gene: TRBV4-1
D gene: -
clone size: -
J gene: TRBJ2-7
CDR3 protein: CASSQVLRTLNYEQYF
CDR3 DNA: TGCGCCAGCAGCCAAGTTCTTAGGACACTTAATTACGAGCAGTACTTC

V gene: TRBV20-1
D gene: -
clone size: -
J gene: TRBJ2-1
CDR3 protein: CSARDIRRTLLNEQFF
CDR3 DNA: TGCAGTGCTAGAGATATTCGGCGGACGCTTCTCAATGAGCAGTTCTTC

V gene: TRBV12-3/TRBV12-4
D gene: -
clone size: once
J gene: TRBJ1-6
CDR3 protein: CASSPRTDSPLHF
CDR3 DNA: TGTGCCAGCAGTCCGCGGACGGATTCACCCCTCCACTTT

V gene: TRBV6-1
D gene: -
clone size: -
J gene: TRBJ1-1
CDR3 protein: CASSEVKGGVAFF
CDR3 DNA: TGTGCCAGCAGTGAGGTGAAGGGAGGGGTAGCTTTCTTT

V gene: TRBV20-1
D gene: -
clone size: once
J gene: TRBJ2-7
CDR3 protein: CSARGTVVGSSYEQYF
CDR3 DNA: TGCAGTGCTAGGGGTACCGTGGTTGGGTCATCCTACGAGCAGTACTTC

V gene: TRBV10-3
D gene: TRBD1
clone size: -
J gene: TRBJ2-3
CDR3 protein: CAITRGQGLNTQYF
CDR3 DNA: TGTGCCATCACTAGGGGACAGGGCTTGAATACGCAGTATTTT

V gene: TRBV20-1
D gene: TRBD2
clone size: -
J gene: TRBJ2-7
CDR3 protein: CSAPSGRAIYEQYF
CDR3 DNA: TGCAGTGCTCCTAGCGGGAGGGCCATCTACGAGCAGTACTTC

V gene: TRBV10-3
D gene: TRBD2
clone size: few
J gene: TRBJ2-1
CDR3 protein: CASLPVLGTSGTDEQFF
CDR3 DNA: TGTGCCAGCCTACCCGTTCTTGGGACTAGCGGGACGGATGAGCAGTTCTTC

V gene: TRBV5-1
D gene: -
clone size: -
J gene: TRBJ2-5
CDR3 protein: CASSPVFPAETQYF
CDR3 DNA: TGCGCCAGCAGCCCTGTATTCCCAGCGGAGACCCAGTACTTC

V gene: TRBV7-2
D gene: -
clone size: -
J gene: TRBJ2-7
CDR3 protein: CASSSPGQTPKVEQYF
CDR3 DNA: TGTGCCAGCAGCTCGCCCGGACAGACGCCAAAGGTCGAGCAGTACTTC

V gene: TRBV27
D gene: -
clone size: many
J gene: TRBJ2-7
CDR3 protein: CASSLFGTSEQYF
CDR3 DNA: TGTGCCAGCAGTTTATTCGGGACGAGCGAGCAGTACTTC

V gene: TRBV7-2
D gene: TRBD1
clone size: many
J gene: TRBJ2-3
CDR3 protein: CASSFRGQSTDTQYF
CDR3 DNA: TGTGCCAGCAGCTTTAGGGGACAGTCCACAGATACGCAGTATTTT

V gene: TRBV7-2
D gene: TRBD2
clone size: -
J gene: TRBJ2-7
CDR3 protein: CGSSLGPSGANEQYF
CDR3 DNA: TGTGGCAGCAGCTTGGGGCCGAGCGGGGCCAACGAGCAGTACTTC

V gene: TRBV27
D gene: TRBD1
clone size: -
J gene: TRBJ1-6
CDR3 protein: CASSSGQGRSPLHF
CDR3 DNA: TGTGCCAGCAGTTCGGGACAGGGCCGCTCACCCCTCCACTTT

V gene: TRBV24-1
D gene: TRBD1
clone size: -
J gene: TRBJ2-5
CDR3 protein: CATSDDRGYQETQYF
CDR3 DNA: TGTGCCACCAGTGATGACAGGGGGTATCAAGAGACCCAGTACTTC

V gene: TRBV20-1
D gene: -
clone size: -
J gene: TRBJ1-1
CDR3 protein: CSATARPWSTEAFF
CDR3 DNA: TGCAGTGCTACAGCTAGACCTTGGAGCACTGAAGCTTTCTTT

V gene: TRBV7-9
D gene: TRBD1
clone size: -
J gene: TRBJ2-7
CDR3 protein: CASSGTGWSYEQYF
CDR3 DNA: TGTGCCAGCAGCGGGACAGGGTGGTCCTACGAGCAGTACTTC

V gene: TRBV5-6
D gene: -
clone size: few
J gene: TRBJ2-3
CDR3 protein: CASSRWGTDTQYF
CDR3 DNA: TGTGCCAGCAGTCGGTGGGGCACAGATACGCAGTATTTT

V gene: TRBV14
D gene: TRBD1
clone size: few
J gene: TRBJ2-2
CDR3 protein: CASRAGQGASGNTGELFF
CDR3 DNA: TGTGCCAGCAGAGCCGGACAGGGGGCGAGTGGGAACACCGGGGAGCTGTTTTTT

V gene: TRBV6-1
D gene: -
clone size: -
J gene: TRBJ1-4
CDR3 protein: CASSEIPGVKLFF
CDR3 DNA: TGTGCCAGCAGTGAAATCCCGGGGGTGAAACTGTTTTTT

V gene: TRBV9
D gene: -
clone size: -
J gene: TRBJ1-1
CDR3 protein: CASSVAHSMNTEAFF
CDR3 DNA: TGTGCCAGCAGCGTAGCCCACAGCATGAACACTGAAGCTTTCTTT

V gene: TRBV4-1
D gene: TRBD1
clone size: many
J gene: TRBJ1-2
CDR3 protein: CASNSDRDNYGYTF
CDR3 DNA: TGCGCCAGCAATTCCGACAGGGATAACTATGGCTACACCTTC

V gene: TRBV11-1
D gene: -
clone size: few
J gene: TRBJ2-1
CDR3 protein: CASRRDLGNEQFF
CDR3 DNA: TGTGCCAGCAGACGGGACCTCGGTAATGAGCAGTTCTTC

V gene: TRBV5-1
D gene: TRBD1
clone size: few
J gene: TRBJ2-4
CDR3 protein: CASSFQGALDIQYF
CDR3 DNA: TGCGCCAGCAGCTTCCAGGGGGCGCTGGACATTCAGTACTTC

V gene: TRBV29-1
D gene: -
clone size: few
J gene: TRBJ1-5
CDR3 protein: CSDGRAAYNQPQHF
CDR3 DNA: TGCAGCGACGGGCGGGCAGCCTACAATCAGCCCCAGCATTTT

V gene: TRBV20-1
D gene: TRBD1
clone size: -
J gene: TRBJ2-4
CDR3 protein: CSARAGTGAPLEYF
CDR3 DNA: TGCAGTGCTAGAGCCGGGACAGGGGCCCCGCTTGAGTACTTC

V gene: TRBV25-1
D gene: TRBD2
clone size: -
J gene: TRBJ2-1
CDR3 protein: CASSDWLAGVGEQFF
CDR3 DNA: TGTGCCAGCAGTGATTGGCTAGCGGGAGTGGGTGAGCAGTTCTTC

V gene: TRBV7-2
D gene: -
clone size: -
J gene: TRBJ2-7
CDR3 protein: CASSRLWYEQYF
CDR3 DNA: TGTGCCAGCAGCCGCCTTTGGTACGAGCAGTACTTC

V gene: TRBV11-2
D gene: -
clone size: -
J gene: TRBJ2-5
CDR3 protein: CASSSPRGGGETQYF
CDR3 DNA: TGTGCCAGCAGCTCCCCAAGGGGGGGCGGGGAGACCCAGTACTTC

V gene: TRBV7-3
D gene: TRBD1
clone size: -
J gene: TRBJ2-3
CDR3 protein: CASREQGLPTDTQYF
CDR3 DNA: TGTGCCAGCAGAGAACAGGGGCTTCCCACAGATACGCAGTATTTT